Presented here are 13 T cell receptor beta chains from one specimen sequenced in a study of T-cell reconstitution after alpha-beta-depleted transplantation in children. It was with unique molecular identifiers that the TCRbeta library was prepared. TCRdb reprocessed the PCR reads via MiXCR and lists one record per CDR3 protein. The data contain about 510,000 distinct CDR3 sequences, 9.5% to 12% of them singletons. The sequenced sample was PBMCs, mostly from graft donor cells, obtained 180 days after TCRalphabeta/CD19-depleted stem cell transplant. These receptors came from a female patient aged 2 to 10 who had a stem cell transplant for aplastic anemia, so the T cells may come from the graft donor.

The chain joins TRBV10-3 to TRBJ1-5, with D uncertain. V lost 1 base to trimming and J lost 3 bases, with 10 bases between them. The CDR3 spans 15 residues. Looked up from germline, CDR1 is ENHRY and CDR2 is SYGVKD. DNA for the CDR3: TGTGCCATCAGTGAGTTGGCCGCTAACAATCAGCCCCAGCATTTT. Translation: CAISELAANNQPQHF.

This clonotype came up a few times. The V and J genes are TRBV9 and TRBJ1-4; no reliable D call. There are 15 residues in the CDR3. Germline CDR1 and CDR2: SGDLS and YYNGEE. The V end was cut by 4 bases, the J end by 8 bases, with 18 bases between. The CDR3 sequence is CASSPGGRRNEKLFF. Here the CDR3 DNA reads TGTGCCAGCAGCCCAGGCGGGCGTCGGAACGAAAAACTGTTTTTT. Supplemented by reference TRBV9 and TRBJ1-4, the full variable domain reads DSGVTQTPKHLITATGQRVTLRCSPRSGDLSVYWYQQSLDQGLQFLIQYYNGEERAKGNILERFSAQQFPDLHSELNLSSLELGDSALYFCASSPGGRRNEKLFFGSGTQLSVL.

At least ten counts were recorded for this clonotype. The chain recombines TRBV7-2 with TRBJ2-7; D unresolved. The germline V and J ends were trimmed by 0 bases and 5 bases, with 11 bases remaining between them. The length of the CDR3 is 14 residues. Germline CDR1 is SGHTA and CDR2 is FQGNSA. Here the CDR3 reads CASSLARHSDEQYV. Here the CDR3 DNA reads TGTGCCAGCAGCTTAGCGCGGCACAGCGACGAGCAGTACGTC.

The CDR3 sequence: CASSSRTSGMDYNEQFF. In DNA, the CDR3 is TGTGCCAGCAGCTCACGGACTAGCGGGATGGACTACAATGAGCAGTTCTTC. The genes are TRBV7-2 and TRBJ2-1, with 12 bases fitting TRBD2. With V trimmed by 4 bases and J by 3 bases, 7 bases remained unmatched. CDR3 length: 17 amino acids. CDR1 and CDR2 from the germline V gene are SGHTA and FQGNSA.

This clonotype was seen more than once but under ten times. The chain couples TRBV18 to TRBJ1-4, with 7 bases matching TRBD1. V shed 3 bases and J 4 bases; nucleotides not matched to a gene: 11. The CDR3 is 17 amino acids. The germline gives CDR1 KGHSH, CDR2 LQKENI. The CDR3 region is CASSPDQRGQLNEKLFF. CDR3 in DNA: TGTGCCAGCTCACCCGACCAAAGGGGACAGCTTAATGAAAAACTGTTTTTT.

The genes are TRBV4-3 and TRBJ2-1, with 8 bases lining up with TRBD2. This CDR3 spans 15 amino acids. The germline V gene has CDR1 LGHNA and CDR2 YSLEER. V dropped 0 bases and J dropped 7; count of bases not matched to a gene: 5. The DNA for the CDR3 is TGCGCCAGCAGCCAAGAGTGGCTAGCGGGTAATGAGCAGTTCTTC. Amino acid sequence: CASSQEWLAGNEQFF.

In its sample, this clonotype was seen a few times. The V gene is TRBV20-1, the J gene TRBJ1-5; 12 bases agree with TRBD1. The length of the CDR3 is 15 residues. V dropped 2 bases and J dropped 6; count of bases not matched to a gene: 5. Germline CDR1 and CDR2: DFQATT and SNEGSKA (reference sequence). As DNA, the CDR3 is TGCAGTGCTAGATCCAGGGACAGGGGGCGTCAGCCCCAGCATTTT. Translated: CSARSRDRGRQPQHF.

The rearrangement joins TRBV6-5 to TRBJ2-7; 7 bases align to TRBD1. Germline V gene lookup returns CDR1 MNHEY and CDR2 SVGAGI. Trimming removed 4 bases from V and 7 bases from J; junction bases left unmatched: 4. There are 12 residues in the CDR3. The CDR3 spells CASSSPGGEQYV. In DNA form, the CDR3 reads TGTGCCAGCAGTTCGCCAGGGGGAGAGCAGTACGTC.

The chain employs TRBV20-1 and TRBJ2-7; D may be TRBD1 (6 bases). The CDR3 length is 14 residues. Deletions cut 5 bases from V and 0 bases from J, with 14 bases between. CDR1 is DFQATT and CDR2 is SNEGSKA in the germline V gene (reference sequence). In nucleotides, the CDR3 is TGCAGTGCTCTCGGGACAACGAGCTCCTACGAGCAGTACTTC. Translation: CSALGTTSSYEQYF.

The sample holds a few counts of this clonotype. J is TRBJ2-1 and V is TRBV5-6; possible D gene TRBD1, 6 bases. The CDR3 is 14 amino acids. V was shortened by 3 bases and J by 2 bases, with 9 bases between the two germline ends. Germline V lookup: CDR1 SGHDT, CDR2 YYEEEE. Written as DNA, the CDR3 is TGTGCCAGCAGCTGGGACACCGCCTACAATGAGCAGTTCTTC. It encodes CASSWDTAYNEQFF. Looking up the rest from reference TRBV5-6 and TRBJ2-1 gives the full variable domain: DAGVTQSPTHLIKTRGQQVTLRCSPKSGHDTVSWYQQALGQGPQFIFQYYEEEERQRGNFPDRFSGHQFPNYSSELNVNALLLGDSALYLCASSWDTAYNEQFFGPGTRLTVL.

The sample holds a few counts of this clonotype. The genes are TRBV20-1 and TRBJ2-5; D might be TRBD1 or TRBD2, each matching 5 bases. The germline gives CDR1 DFQATT, CDR2 SNEGSKA (reference sequence). The CDR3 is 13 amino acids. V was trimmed by 6 bases and J by 3 bases, leaving 14 bases between them. The CDR3 region is CSAGRGREETQYF. CDR3 DNA sequence: TGCAGTGCAGGCCGGGGCCGTGAAGAGACCCAGTACTTC.

The table lists this clonotype with a few counts. The chain carries TRBV18 and TRBJ2-7; TRBD2 agrees at 13 bases. Germline V lookup: CDR1 KGHSH, CDR2 LQKENI. Unmatched junction bases numbered 10, after V lost 3 bases and J lost 2 bases. The CDR3 contains 18 residues. CDR3 DNA sequence: TGTGCCAGCTCACCGCCGGGACTAGCGGGAATCCCGACCTACGAGCAGTACTTC. This codes for CASSPPGLAGIPTYEQYF.

This clonotype has more than one count but fewer than ten. The chain joins TRBV18 to TRBJ1-1; TRBD1 aligns across 10 bases. CDR1 KGHSH and CDR2 LQKENI come from the germline V gene. The CDR3 length is 18 residues. The J segment lost 4 bases and the V segment lost 4 bases, leaving 15 bases of the junction unmatched. In nucleotides, the CDR3 is TGTGCCAGCTCACGCCCAGTGAGACAGGGGGCTACGGGCACTGAAGCTTTCTTT. Translating it yields CASSRPVRQGATGTEAFF.